The 27 T cell receptor beta chains reported below all come from one sample, sequenced in a study of early T cells in non-severe SARS-CoV-2 infection. TCRdb itself ran the 5' RACE reads through MiXCR, one entry per CDR3 protein. The sample consists of tens of thousands of distinct CDR3 sequences, 5.3% of them appearing once. Sequencing input: whole blood. The receptors originated from an adult who was a healthcare worker with PCR-confirmed SARS-CoV-2 infection or an uninfected control (not recorded which).

The J gene is TRBJ2-7, the V gene TRBV7-9, with D possibly matching TRBD1 (6 bases). CDR1 and CDR2 from the germline V gene are SEHNR and FQNEAQ (reference sequence). V was trimmed by 5 bases and J by 2 bases, leaving 13 bases between them. The CDR3 is made up of 14 amino acids. The CDR3 reads CASSPGTYTYEQYF. In DNA, the CDR3 is TGTGCCAGCAGCCCGGGGACATACACCTACGAGCAGTACTTC.

This clonotype was counted at least ten times. V usage is TRBV29-1 and J usage is TRBJ1-2; a possible D gene is TRBD1 (5 bases). V was clipped by 0 bases and J by 6 bases, with 11 bases between them. The germline V gene has CDR1 SQVTM and CDR2 ANQGSEA. The CDR3 runs 13 residues. The CDR3 DNA reads TGCAGCGTTGAAGATCGGCAGGGAGATGGCTACACCTTC. Translating gives CSVEDRQGDGYTF.

This clonotype was recorded many times. The chain is built from TRBV28 and TRBJ2-3, with D possibly TRBD2 on 6 matching bases. Trimming removed 2 bases at V and 0 bases at J, with 9 bases between. The CDR3 covers 15 residues. CDR1 is MDHEN and CDR2 is SYDVKM in the germline V gene. This CDR3 is CASSLAGTSTDTQYF. DNA of the CDR3: TGTGCCAGCAGTTTAGCCGGGACTAGCACAGATACGCAGTATTTT.

This clonotype was seen at least ten times. V gene TRBV27 combines with J gene TRBJ1-5; D is unclear. The V gene lost 2 bases and the J gene lost 3 bases, with 14 bases spanning the gap. The CDR3 has 16 residues. Looked up from germline, CDR1 is MNHEY and CDR2 is SMNVEV (reference sequence). This CDR3 reads CASSLMPGVDNQPQHF. CDR3 sequence (DNA): TGTGCCAGCAGTTTAATGCCGGGCGTAGACAATCAGCCCCAGCATTTT.

This clonotype was observed at least ten times. This chain connects TRBV5-1 to TRBJ2-1; 14 bases are shared with TRBD2. The V gene's germline CDR1 is SGHRS and CDR2 YFSETQ. This CDR3 is built from 19 residues. Trimming took 0 bases from V and 8 from J; bases not matched to a gene: 13. CDR3 protein: CASSLVWSGTSGRNDEQFF. In nucleotides, the CDR3 is TGCGCCAGCAGCTTGGTTTGGTCAGGGACTAGCGGGAGAAATGATGAGCAGTTCTTC. The variable domain in full, with the rest retrieved from reference TRBV5-1 and TRBJ2-1, is KAGVTQTPRYLIKTRGQQVTLSCSPISGHRSVSWYQQTPGQGLQFLFEYFSETQRNKGNFPGRFSGRQFSNSRSEMNVSTLELGDSALYLCASSLVWSGTSGRNDEQFFGPGTRLTVL.

In its sample, this clonotype was seen many times. The chain has TRBV6-2 or TRBV6-3 and TRBJ2-1; 8 bases map to TRBD2. Germline V gives CDR1 MNHEY, CDR2 SVGEGT. The CDR3 has 13 residues. With 7 bases clipped from V and 3 bases from J, the junction kept 2 bases outside the gene matches. Here the CDR3 DNA reads TGTGCCAGCACCCGGGAGGGCTACAATGAGCAGTTCTTC. Protein: CASTREGYNEQFF.

The table lists this clonotype with many counts. This chain connects TRBV20-1 to TRBJ2-1, with 8 nucleotides matching TRBD1. The V segment lost 3 bases and the J segment 2 bases; nucleotides outside the gene matches: 9. This CDR3 has 16 residues. Germline assignment: CDR1 DFQATT and CDR2 SNEGSKA (reference sequence). In DNA, the CDR3 is TGCAGTGCTAGGTACACAGGGGGTATGACCTACAATGAGCAGTTCTTC. Translating gives CSARYTGGMTYNEQFF.

This clonotype was found many times. The V call is TRBV27, the J call TRBJ1-4; no reliable D call. The V end was cut by 3 bases, the J end by 4 bases, with 15 bases between. This CDR3 is 16 amino acids long. Germline V gene sequence: CDR1 MNHEY, CDR2 SMNVEV (reference sequence). The CDR3 DNA reads as TGTGCCAGCAGTTTGGCGCTTACCCCCTTTAATGAAAAACTGTTTTTT. This translates into CASSLALTPFNEKLFF.

This clonotype has a count of ten or more. This chain links TRBV5-4 with TRBJ2-6; D call uncertain. The CDR3 covers 16 residues. Trimming shortened V by 4 bases and J by 0 bases, and 11 bases separated the two germline ends. Germline CDR1 reads SGHNT; CDR2 reads YYREEE (reference sequence). The CDR3 loop reads CASSSSVASGANVLTF. In DNA, the CDR3 is TGTGCCAGCAGCAGCTCGGTAGCCTCTGGGGCCAACGTCCTGACTTTC.

At least ten counts were recorded for this clonotype. V usage is TRBV6-1 and J usage is TRBJ1-3, with D tentatively TRBD1 (6 bases). CDR1 MNHNS and CDR2 SASEGT come from the germline V gene. The CDR3 spans 15 residues. V was shortened by 6 bases and J by 0 bases, with 12 bases between the two germline ends. This CDR3 reads CASRVDSISGNTIYF. In DNA form, the CDR3 reads TGTGCCAGCAGAGTGGACAGCATCTCTGGAAACACCATATATTTT.

This clonotype was counted between two and nine times. The chain couples TRBV7-3 to TRBJ2-7; 11 bases agree with TRBD2. Unmatched junction bases numbered 6, after V lost 5 bases and J lost 6 bases. This CDR3 has 14 residues. Germline CDR1 and CDR2: SGHTA and FQGTGA. The CDR3 reads CASSAGLAEGEQYF. Written as DNA, the CDR3 is TGTGCCAGCAGCGCGGGACTAGCGGAAGGCGAGCAGTACTTC.

The sample holds many counts of this clonotype. The rearrangement joins TRBV19 to TRBJ2-7, with 8 bases fitting TRBD2. Germline V lookup: CDR1 LNHDA, CDR2 SQIVND (reference sequence). J gave up 0 bases and V 5 bases, and 6 bases lay outside the gene matches. This CDR3 region has 15 residues. CDR3 amino acids: CASSSQRGSSYEQYF. The CDR3 nucleotides read TGTGCCAGTAGTTCCCAGCGGGGGAGCTCCTACGAGCAGTACTTC.

This clonotype has more than one count but fewer than ten. The chain has TRBV28 and TRBJ2-6; unclear D gene. The germline gives CDR1 MDHEN, CDR2 SYDVKM. CDR3 length: 14 residues. Trimming took off 3 bases at V and 3 bases at J, with 6 bases between the two ends. The CDR3 nucleotides are TGTGCCAGCAGTTTTAGTGGTGGGGCCAACGTCCTGACTTTC. Translation gives CASSFSGGANVLTF.

This clonotype occurred many times. The chain combines TRBV25-1 with TRBJ2-2; 11 positions agree with TRBD1. This CDR3 has 15 amino acids. CDR1 is MGHDK and CDR2 is SYGVNS in the germline V gene. V gave up 6 bases and J gave up 0 bases; unmatched junction bases: 0. Written as DNA, the CDR3 is TGTGCCAGCAGGGGACAGGGGGCGAACACCGGGGAGCTGTTTTTT. It codes for CASRGQGANTGELFF. Based on the CDR3 plus reference TRBV25-1 and TRBJ2-2, the full variable domain is EADIYQTPRYLVIGTGKKITLECSQTMGHDKMYWYQQDPGMELHLIHYSYGVNSTEKGDLSSESTVSRIRTEHFPLTLESARPSHTSQYLCASRGQGANTGELFFGEGSRLTVL.

Many counts were recorded for this clonotype. The chain carries TRBV6-1 and TRBJ1-1; 7 nucleotides agree with TRBD1. The length of the CDR3 is 14 residues. J lost 7 bases, V lost 4 bases, and 9 bases had no gene match. Looked up from germline, CDR1 is MNHNS and CDR2 is SASEGT. The CDR3 reads CASSGRGQAREAFF. The CDR3 DNA follows: TGTGCCAGCAGTGGCCGAGGACAGGCCCGTGAAGCTTTCTTT.

At least ten counts were recorded for this clonotype. The chain joins TRBV2 to TRBJ1-1, with D perhaps matching TRBD1 (5 bases). The V end lost 5 bases, the J end lost 1 base, and 14 bases lay between the germline ends. Germline V lookup: CDR1 SNHLY, CDR2 FYNNEI. The CDR3 covers 15 residues. In DNA, the CDR3 is TGTGCCAGCAGTCCCCGGGCAGGGACGAACACTGAAGCTTTCTTT. This translates into CASSPRAGTNTEAFF.

The table lists this clonotype with many counts. The chain joins TRBV11-3 to TRBJ2-7; D unresolved. Trimming took 0 bases from V and 7 from J, leaving 13 bases between them. Germline V gene data show CDR1 as SGHNT and CDR2 as YENEEA. The CDR3 spans 14 residues. CDR3 sequence reads: CASSLDDAKAEQYF. The CDR3 coding sequence is TGTGCCAGCAGCTTAGATGATGCCAAGGCGGAGCAGTACTTC. The full variable domain, its missing parts supplied by reference TRBV11-3 and TRBJ2-7, is EAGVVQSPRYKIIEKKQPVAFWCNPISGHNTLYWYLQNLGQGPELLIRYENEEAVDDSQLPKDRFSAERLKGVDSTLKIQPAELGDSAVYLCASSLDDAKAEQYFGPGTRLTVT.

This clonotype has at least ten counts. This chain uses TRBV14 with TRBJ1-6; no clear D. CDR1 is SGHDN and CDR2 is FVKESK in the germline V gene. The CDR3 runs 17 residues. The V gene lost 3 bases and the J gene lost 0 bases, with 12 bases spanning the gap. The CDR3 coding sequence is TGTGCCAGCAGCCACGACGCAGTATTCTCCTATAATTCACCCCTCCACTTT. It yields the protein CASSHDAVFSYNSPLHF. Complete variable domain (other parts from reference TRBV14 and TRBJ1-6): EAGVTQFPSHSVIEKGQTVTLRCDPISGHDNLYWYRRVMGKEIKFLLHFVKESKQDESGMPNNRFLAERTGGTYSTLKVQPAELEDSGVYFCASSHDAVFSYNSPLHFGNGTRLTVT.

This clonotype came up many times. V gene TRBV7-2 combines with J gene TRBJ1-1; TRBD1 is a possible D gene (5 bases). The CDR3 covers 15 residues. Germline values: CDR1 SGHTA, CDR2 FQGNSA. V lost 1 base and J lost 0, with 9 bases in between. CDR3 in amino acids: CASSLGGGLNTEAFF. The CDR3 nucleotides read TGTGCCAGCAGCTTAGGGGGCGGACTGAACACTGAAGCTTTCTTT.

This clonotype occurred many times. CDR3 amino acids: CASSRTSLSYNEQFF. DNA of the CDR3: TGTGCCAGCAGCCGAACTAGTCTCTCCTACAATGAGCAGTTCTTC. The chain employs TRBV7-2 and TRBJ2-1, with D possibly matching TRBD2 (5 bases). Per germline, CDR1 SGHTA and CDR2 FQGNSA. This CDR3 is 15 amino acids long. Trimming left V 5 bases short and J 0 bases short, with 11 bases between.

The sample holds many counts of this clonotype. The chain uses TRBV7-9 and TRBJ2-7, with D possibly matching TRBD1 (6 bases). The germline CDR1 and CDR2 sequences are SEHNR and FQNEAQ (reference sequence). V lost 4 bases to trimming and J lost 3 bases, with 10 bases between them. The length of the CDR3 is 13 residues. CDR3 residues: CASSSRQVYEQYF. CDR3 nucleotides: TGTGCCAGCAGCTCGAGACAGGTCTACGAGCAGTACTTC.

This clonotype showed up many times. This chain joins TRBV28 and TRBJ2-1; 13 positions match TRBD2. The CDR3 runs 16 residues. Germline V gene sequence: CDR1 MDHEN, CDR2 SYDVKM. V shed 3 bases, J shed 6 bases, and the junction held 5 bases outside the gene matches. The CDR3 sequence is CASSFGLAGVSNEQFF. CDR3 nucleotides: TGTGCCAGCAGTTTCGGACTAGCGGGAGTTTCCAATGAGCAGTTCTTC.

This clonotype was detected ten times or more. The chain links TRBV6-2 or TRBV6-3 to TRBJ2-1; 12 positions match TRBD2. The CDR3 runs to 15 residues. The ends lost 7 bases at V and 8 bases at J; junction bases unmatched: 9. The germline gives CDR1 MNHEY, CDR2 SVGEGT. The CDR3 nucleotides read TGTGCCAGCACCCCCAGGTCTAGCGGGAGGGATGAGCAGTTCTTC. This sequence encodes CASTPRSSGRDEQFF.

There are many counts of this clonotype. The rearrangement uses TRBV29-1 and TRBJ1-4; D uncertain. The CDR3 contains 11 residues. Germline V gene lookup returns CDR1 SQVTM and CDR2 ANQGSEA. The V end lost 3 bases, the J end lost 7 bases, and 6 bases lay between the germline ends. DNA for the CDR3: TGCAGCGTTGACGTAGGTGAAAAACTGTTTTTT. It is translated as CSVDVGEKLFF. The full variable domain, in which reference TRBV29-1 and TRBJ1-4 provide the parts outside the CDR3, is SAVISQKPSRDICQRGTSLTIQCQVDSQVTMMFWYRQQPGQSLTLIATANQGSEATYESGFVIDKFPISRPNLTFSTLTVSNMSPEDSSIYLCSVDVGEKLFFGSGTQLSVL.

The genes are TRBV27 and TRBJ1-1; a weak D match, TRBD1 (6 bases). CDR3 size: 15 residues. V lost 2 bases to trimming and J lost 4 bases, with 14 bases between them. CDR1 is MNHEY and CDR2 is SMNVEV in the germline V gene (reference sequence). The CDR3 DNA follows: TGTGCCAGCAGTTTAGTGGGGGGCGCGGGCACTGAAGCTTTCTTT. Its translation: CASSLVGGAGTEAFF.

This clonotype was counted a few times. The chain has TRBV30 and TRBJ1-1, with TRBD1 matching over 9 bases. The junction had 6 bases not matched to a gene; V was cut back by 3 bases and J by 7 bases. The CDR3 covers 13 residues. Germline V gives CDR1 GTSNPN, CDR2 SVGIG (reference sequence). The CDR3 bases are TGTGCCTGGAGGAATGGACAGGGGTTTGAAGCTTTCTTT. Its protein product is CAWRNGQGFEAFF.

This clonotype occurred many times. The V and J genes are TRBV12-3 or TRBV12-4 and TRBJ1-1, with D perhaps matching TRBD1 (6 bases). The CDR3 totals 13 residues. The V end was cut by 6 bases, the J end by 6 bases, with 14 bases between. CDR3: CASRITGIAEAFF. The CDR3 DNA is TGTGCCAGCAGAATAACAGGGATCGCTGAAGCTTTCTTT.